These 10 T cell receptor beta chains share one sample of origin, sequenced in a study of CD8 T cells in ankylosing spondylitis. TCRdb itself ran the 5' RACE reads through MiXCR, one entry per CDR3 protein. The sample lists 300,000 to 350,000 distinct CDR3 sequences, 20% occurring once. Sequenced: blood, either unsorted or a sorted T cell fraction (not recorded which). These receptors originate from a female donor with ankylosing spondylitis or in good health (not recorded which).

CDR3 sequence (DNA): TGCGCCAGCAGCCAAGGACTAGCGGGAGTGGGTGTTGCCTACGAGCAGTACTTC. It yields the protein CASSQGLAGVGVAYEQYF. The J gene is TRBJ2-7, the V gene TRBV4-3; 12 nucleotides agree with TRBD2. This CDR3 spans 18 amino acids. V dropped 1 base and J dropped 2; count of bases not matched to a gene: 9. Per germline, CDR1 LGHNA and CDR2 YSLEER.

This clonotype was detected a few times. CDR3 protein: CASSPLATGELFF. In nucleotides, the CDR3 is TGTGCCAGCAGCCCTCTAGCGACCGGGGAGCTGTTTTTT. J is TRBJ2-2 and V is TRBV11-2, with D possibly being TRBD2 (6 bases). Germline V gene lookup returns CDR1 SGHAT and CDR2 FQNNGV. V was clipped by 5 bases and J by 5 bases, with 9 bases between them. The CDR3 sequence is 13 residues long.

This clonotype was found a few times. The rearrangement links TRBV5-1 to TRBJ2-1; D remains unclear. V lost 4 bases and J 9 bases, leaving 14 bases between the germline ends. Germline lookup yields CDR1 SGHRS and CDR2 YFSETQ. The CDR3 runs 13 residues. This CDR3 reads CASSPRPSGEQFF. For the CDR3, the DNA is TGCGCCAGCAGCCCCCGACCCAGTGGTGAGCAGTTCTTC.

The rearrangement joins TRBV20-1 to TRBJ2-7, with D possibly matching TRBD2 (5 bases). V was shortened by 5 bases and J by 4 bases, with 12 bases between the two germline ends. This CDR3 contains 12 residues. Per the germline V gene, CDR1 is DFQATT and CDR2 is SNEGSKA (reference sequence). CDR3 DNA: TGCAGTGCTCTCAAATCGGGGTACGAGCAGTACTTC. Its translation is CSALKSGYEQYF.

This clonotype was observed a few times. The V call is TRBV7-3, the J call TRBJ1-6; no definite D call. The CDR3 is 13 residues long. Germline CDR1 reads SGHTA; CDR2 reads FQGTGA. V gave up 4 bases and J gave up 10 bases, with 11 bases separating them. CDR3 residues: CASSSSHGSPLHF. The DNA for the CDR3 is TGTGCCAGCAGCTCCTCGCACGGGTCACCCCTCCACTTT.

The CDR3 DNA sequence: TGCAGCGTTCCGACAGGGGGGGGTGATGGCTACACCTTC. Protein sequence: CSVPTGGGDGYTF. The chain is built from TRBV29-1 and TRBJ1-2, with TRBD1 matching 9 bases. Per germline, CDR1 SQVTM and CDR2 ANQGSEA. The CDR3 length is 13 residues. Germline trimming cut 5 bases from V and 6 bases from J; bases unmatched to any gene: 7.

The chain uses TRBV12-3 or TRBV12-4 and TRBJ1-4; D gene uncertain. This CDR3 has 16 amino acids. V lost 5 bases and J lost 0, with 13 bases in between. CDR3 region: CASSPREVATNEKLFF. In DNA, the CDR3 is TGTGCCAGCAGTCCCCGGGAGGTCGCAACTAATGAAAAACTGTTTTTT.

The J gene is TRBJ2-7, the V gene TRBV7-2; 13 bases map to TRBD2. The V segment lost 1 base and the J segment 5 bases; nucleotides outside the gene matches: 2. Germline CDR1 and CDR2: SGHTA and FQGNSA. The CDR3 extends over 15 amino acids. CDR3 in amino acids: CASSLEGLAGNEQYF. The CDR3 DNA reads TGTGCCAGCAGCTTAGAGGGACTAGCGGGAAACGAGCAGTACTTC.

The chain links TRBV5-5 to TRBJ1-2; no clear D. The CDR3 has 13 residues. Germline CDR1 and CDR2: SGHKS and YYEKEE (reference sequence). Trimming removed 2 bases from V and 4 bases from J, with 9 bases in between. CDR3 sequence (DNA): TGTGCCAGCAGCTTCAGAGACCTCTATGGCTACACCTTC. It translates to CASSFRDLYGYTF. The variable domain in full, completed from reference TRBV5-5 and TRBJ1-2, reads DAGVTQSPTHLIKTRGQQVTLRCSPISGHKSVSWYQQVLGQGPQFIFQYYEKEERGRGNFPDRFSARQFPNYSSELNVNALLLGDSALYLCASSFRDLYGYTFGSGTRLTVV.

This clonotype has at least ten counts. Here the CDR3 DNA reads TGCAGTGCTAGGGCGATTAGCGGGAGAGGGGAGACCCAGTACTTC. It encodes CSARAISGRGETQYF. The chain joins TRBV20-1 to TRBJ2-5; 9 bases agree with TRBD2. CDR3 length: 15 amino acids. With V trimmed by 3 bases and J by 5 bases, 10 bases remained unmatched. Germline CDR1 and CDR2: DFQATT and SNEGSKA (reference sequence).